Presented here are 18 T cell receptor beta chains from one specimen sequenced in a study of blood T cell repertoires in COVID-19. Method: immunoSEQ multiplex PCR; TCRdb's copy keeps in-frame clones and lacks some. This sample has about 230,000 clones, with about 80% found just once. The sample consisted of PBMCs or T cells enriched from blood (not recorded which). All receptors come from a man in his 60s who had recovered from COVID-19.

This clone was counted only a few times. The rearrangement links TRBV9 to TRBJ1-1, with 9 bases matching TRBD1. Germline CDR1 is SGDLS and CDR2 is YYNGEE. This CDR3 is built from 15 residues. The V segment lost 3 bases and the J segment 4 bases; nucleotides outside the gene matches: 7. CDR3 region: CASSAGQGGITEAFF. CDR3 bases: TGTGCCAGCAGCGCGGGACAGGGAGGGATCACTGAAGCTTTCTTT.

This chain joins TRBV5-4 and TRBJ2-5; 7 bases map to TRBD2. The V gene's germline CDR1 is SGHNT and CDR2 YYREEE (reference sequence). The CDR3 runs to 16 residues. Losses at the gene ends were 6 bases for V and 0 bases for J; bases not matched to a gene: 11. CDR3: CASTHAGVRHQETQYF. In nucleotides, the CDR3 is TGTGCCAGCACTCACGCGGGGGTACGCCACCAAGAGACCCAGTACTTC.

The gene calls are TRBV6-5 and TRBJ2-3, with D possibly TRBD2 on 6 matching bases. The germline V and J ends were trimmed by 6 bases and 4 bases, with 11 bases remaining between them. CDR3 size: 13 residues. The V gene's germline CDR1 is MNHEY and CDR2 SVGAGI. CDR3 in DNA: TGTGCCAGCAGCACTAGCAGGGCAGATACGCAGTATTTT. It encodes CASSTSRADTQYF.

This chain connects TRBV15 to TRBJ2-3; possible D gene TRBD1, 5 bases. In germline, CDR1 is LNHNV, CDR2 YYDKDF (reference sequence). The length of the CDR3 is 16 residues. Trimming shortened V by 0 bases and J by 5 bases, and 15 bases separated the two germline ends. CDR3 amino acids: CATSRDRARFGDTQYF. The CDR3 nucleotides read TGTGCCACCAGCAGAGACAGGGCAAGATTCGGAGATACGCAGTATTTT.

V gene TRBV24-1 combines with J gene TRBJ2-1; the D gene is possibly TRBD1 (6 bases). Trimming removed 4 bases from V and 4 bases from J, with 22 bases in between. Germline CDR1 and CDR2: KGHDR and SFDVKD. CDR3 length: 18 amino acids. The CDR3 DNA reads TGTGCCACCAGTGACGCCGCCCGGCCGGACCAGGGGTACAATGAGCAGTTCTTC. Translated, it gives CATSDAARPDQGYNEQFF.

The genes are TRBV11-2 and TRBJ2-3; 8 bases line up with TRBD2. V shed 3 bases and J 3 bases; nucleotides not matched to a gene: 5. CDR3 length: 15 amino acids. The germline V gene has CDR1 SGHAT and CDR2 FQNNGV. The CDR3 loop is CASSLGSGVTDTQYF. CDR3 in DNA: TGTGCCAGCAGCTTGGGTAGCGGGGTTACAGATACGCAGTATTTT.

The V call is TRBV6-5, the J call TRBJ1-1, with 8 positions matching TRBD1. The trim removed 4 bases at V and 7 bases at J, leaving 2 bases unmatched. This CDR3 has 12 residues. Germline CDR1 is MNHEY and CDR2 is SVGAGI. The CDR3: CASSLQGGEAFF. The CDR3 coding sequence is TGTGCCAGCAGTTTACAGGGGGGTGAAGCTTTCTTT.

The J gene is TRBJ1-6, the V gene TRBV6-5; TRBD1 agrees at 8 bases. From germline, CDR1 is MNHEY and CDR2 SVGAGI. The V segment lost 4 bases and the J segment 6 bases; nucleotides outside the gene matches: 5. This CDR3 has 15 residues. The CDR3 DNA follows: TGTGCCAGCAGTTCTATCGGACAGGGTAATTCACCCCTCCACTTT. Its translation is CASSSIGQGNSPLHF.

The V and J genes are TRBV7-9 and TRBJ2-1; 13 bases line up with TRBD2. Germline loops: CDR1 SEHNR, CDR2 FQNEAQ (reference sequence). Unmatched junction bases numbered 10, after V lost 5 bases and J lost 9 bases. The CDR3 covers 16 residues. The CDR3 loop reads CASSIGLAGALGEQFF. As DNA, the CDR3 is TGTGCCAGCAGCATCGGACTAGCGGGGGCCTTAGGTGAGCAGTTCTTC.

The chain has TRBV7-9 and TRBJ2-7, with 7 bases that match TRBD1. Germline lookup yields CDR1 SEHNR and CDR2 FQNEAQ (reference sequence). There are 14 residues in the CDR3. Unmatched junction bases numbered 5, after V lost 4 bases and J lost 2 bases. CDR3 sequence reads: CASSSRTGPYEQYF. For the CDR3, the DNA is TGTGCCAGCAGCTCCCGGACAGGTCCCTACGAGCAGTACTTC.

V and J are TRBV27 and TRBJ1-1, with D possibly TRBD1 on 5 matching bases. V was trimmed by 2 bases and J by 1 base, leaving 11 bases between them. The CDR3 length is 15 residues. CDR1 is MNHEY, CDR2 SMNVEV, per germline (reference sequence). The CDR3 DNA is TGTGCCAGCAGTTTAACCCCGGGGGGGAACACTGAAGCTTTCTTT. It specifies CASSLTPGGNTEAFF.

The chain is built from TRBV24-1 and TRBJ1-5; D not resolved. The germline CDR1 and CDR2 sequences are KGHDR and SFDVKD. Trimming left V 4 bases short and J 15 bases short, with 15 bases between. The CDR3 is 12 residues long. The CDR3 loop reads CATSDQLGFRHF. CDR3 nucleotide sequence: TGTGCCACCAGTGACCAGCTCGGGTTCCGGCATTTT.

The chain joins TRBV20-1 to TRBJ2-1; TRBD2 agrees at 8 bases. Unmatched junction bases numbered 4, after V lost 3 bases and J lost 12 bases. From germline, CDR1 is DFQATT and CDR2 SNEGSKA (reference sequence). CDR3 length: 11 amino acids. The CDR3 coding sequence is TGCAGTGCTAGGAGGAGCGGGGGGCAGTTCTTC. Residues: CSARRSGGQFF.

The genes are TRBV2 and TRBJ1-5; no definite D call. CDR1 SNHLY and CDR2 FYNNEI come from the germline V gene. This CDR3 is 13 amino acids long. Between the trimmed V and J ends, which lost 4 bases and 4 bases, there was a span of 8 bases. The DNA for the CDR3 is TGTGCCAGCAGTGGAGGGTGGAATCAGCCCCAGCATTTT. It translates to CASSGGWNQPQHF.

The CDR3 DNA reads as TGTGCCAGCACTAAACAGGGACTAGCGGGACGCACAGATACGCAGTATTTT. Translated, it gives CASTKQGLAGRTDTQYF. The chain employs TRBV2 and TRBJ2-3, with 13 bases fitting TRBD2. The CDR3 runs 17 residues. Per the germline V gene, CDR1 is SNHLY and CDR2 is FYNNEI. V gave up 7 bases and J gave up 1 base; unmatched junction bases: 8.

CDR3 in amino acids: CASSYPGQGTEAFF. In DNA form, the CDR3 reads TGCGCCAGCAGCTATCCGGGACAGGGCACTGAAGCTTTCTTT. This rearrangement joins TRBV5-1 to TRBJ1-1; 9 positions agree with TRBD1. With 3 bases clipped from V and 4 bases from J, the junction kept 4 bases outside the gene matches. The germline V gene has CDR1 SGHRS and CDR2 YFSETQ. There are 14 residues in the CDR3.

This sequence joins TRBV13 and TRBJ2-1, with TRBD1 matching 8 bases. The CDR3 totals 15 residues. Germline-derived CDR1 and CDR2 are PRHDT and FYEKMQ (reference sequence). The V gene end was trimmed by 8 bases and the J gene end by 4 bases; junction bases not matched to a gene: 10. CDR3 nucleotide sequence: TGTGCCAGCGGCCAGGGGGCCTTACTATACAATGAGCAGTTCTTC. This sequence encodes CASGQGALLYNEQFF.

The chain carries TRBV10-2 and TRBJ1-1, with D maybe TRBD1 (5 bases). Trimming stripped 7 bases from V and 3 bases from J, with 9 bases between. The CDR3 loop spans 12 amino acids. Germline lookup yields CDR1 WSHSY and CDR2 SAAADI. This CDR3 reads CASTPGDTEAFF. The CDR3, as DNA: TGCGCCAGCACACCGGGGGACACTGAAGCTTTCTTT.